Shown below are 30 T cell receptor beta chains from a single sample sequenced in a study of shared clonotypes between healthy human individuals. Method: immunoSEQ multiplex PCR; TCRdb's copy keeps in-frame clones and lacks some. The sample has some 2.1 million clones, around 93% seen once; the top ten hold around 1.8%. Selected positively for CCR7 and CD45RO-negative, naive CD8 cells excluded terminally differentiated effector memory CD45RA+ cells. Sequencing used naive CD8+ T cells from PBMCs. These receptors were collected from a man younger than 30 in good health. Some clones in this sample may be carry-over from other donors' samples.

The chain joins TRBV4-1 to TRBJ1-2; D remains ambiguous. This CDR3 is 17 amino acids long. V lost 3 bases to trimming and J lost 1 base, with 18 bases between them. Per the germline V gene, CDR1 is MGHRA and CDR2 is YSYEKL. The CDR3 DNA reads as TGCGCCAGCAGCCAGATCACCGCCGGCCTTGATAACTATGGCTACACCTTC. It yields the protein CASSQITAGLDNYGYTF.

In the case of this clone: Other DNA sequences in this sample translate to the same CDR3. V and J are TRBV7-3 and TRBJ2-5; tentative D call: TRBD2 (5 bases). The CDR3 loop spans 13 amino acids. Germline lookup yields CDR1 SGHTA and CDR2 FQGTGA. Deletions cut 4 bases from V and 2 bases from J, with 8 bases between. CDR3 in amino acids: CASSSGIQETQYF. CDR3 coding DNA: TGTGCCAGCAGCTCCGGGATTCAAGAGACCCAGTACTTC.

V gene TRBV28 combines with J gene TRBJ2-7; possible D gene TRBD2, 6 bases. V was cut by 7 bases and J by 2 bases, with 15 bases left in between. The germline CDR1 and CDR2 sequences are MDHEN and SYDVKM. The CDR3 is 14 residues long. As DNA, the CDR3 is TGTGCCAGCACCCAAATGGGGGGAACCTACGAGCAGTACTTC. Residues: CASTQMGGTYEQYF.

The J gene is TRBJ2-7, the V gene TRBV7-9, with 10 bases lining up with TRBD1. After removal of 4 bases from V and 6 bases from J, the junction contained 6 bases not matched to a gene. Germline V lookup: CDR1 SEHNR, CDR2 FQNEAQ (reference sequence). The CDR3 is 14 amino acids. The CDR3 DNA is TGTGCCAGCAGCTACCGGGACAGGGGACCCGAGCAGTACTTC. It encodes CASSYRDRGPEQYF.

The genes are TRBV13 and TRBJ2-7; 10 nucleotides line up with TRBD1. Germline CDR1 PRHDT, CDR2 FYEKMQ (reference sequence). This CDR3 region has 15 residues. Trimming at V came to 5 bases and at J to 4 bases, leaving 8 bases not matched to a gene. This CDR3 is CASSPRGTGEYEQYF. CDR3 sequence (DNA): TGTGCCAGCAGCCCTAGGGGGACAGGGGAATACGAGCAGTACTTC.

CDR3 loop: CASSQSLQGFYEQYF. CDR3 DNA: TGTGCCAGCAGCCAATCCCTGCAGGGGTTCTACGAGCAGTACTTC. This sequence joins TRBV16 and TRBJ2-7, with a weak D call TRBD1 (6 bases). The CDR3 totals 15 residues. Trimming shortened V by 0 bases and J by 3 bases, and 12 bases separated the two germline ends. Looked up from germline, CDR1 is KGHSY and CDR2 is FQNENV.

The V gene is TRBV5-1, the J gene TRBJ2-2, with D possibly being TRBD2 (5 bases). Per germline, CDR1 SGHRS and CDR2 YFSETQ. The V end was cut by 1 base, the J end by 6 bases, with 16 bases between. The CDR3 covers 16 residues. The CDR3 reads CASSLRSLGGPGELFF. CDR3 in DNA: TGCGCCAGCAGCTTGCGCTCCCTTGGAGGTCCCGGGGAGCTGTTTTTT.

The V and J genes are TRBV2 and TRBJ1-2; D unclear. This CDR3 spans 13 amino acids. Between the trimmed V and J ends, which lost 9 bases and 0 bases, there was a span of 11 bases. Germline CDR1 reads SNHLY; CDR2 reads FYNNEI. CDR3: CARREGANYGYTF. Written as DNA, the CDR3 is TGTGCCAGGAGGGAGGGAGCTAACTATGGCTACACCTTC. Using reference TRBV2 and TRBJ1-2 for the parts outside the CDR3, the full variable domain is EPEVTQTPSHQVTQMGQEVILRCVPISNHLYFYWYRQILGQKVEFLVSFYNNEISEKSEIFDDQFSVERPDGSNFTLKIRSTKLEDSAMYFCARREGANYGYTFGSGTRLTVV.

The chain employs TRBV7-9 and TRBJ1-2; TRBD1 might be the D (5 bases). Per the germline V gene, CDR1 is SEHNR and CDR2 is FQNEAQ (reference sequence). The CDR3 is 15 residues long. Trimming stripped 4 bases from V and 5 bases from J, with 17 bases between. CDR3 in amino acids: CASSSGLRASYGYTF. Written as DNA, the CDR3 is TGTGCCAGCAGCTCGGGACTCCGCGCTTCGTATGGCTACACCTTC.

The J gene is TRBJ2-5, the V gene TRBV5-1; D is possibly TRBD2 (5 bases). Trimming shortened V by 0 bases and J by 5 bases, and 11 bases separated the two germline ends. Germline CDR1 is SGHRS and CDR2 is YFSETQ. The CDR3 is 14 amino acids. CDR3 sequence (DNA): TGCGCCAGCAGCTTGGTAATGGACTCGGAGACCCAGTACTTC. It encodes CASSLVMDSETQYF. The full variable domain, rest sourced from reference TRBV5-1 and TRBJ2-5, is KAGVTQTPRYLIKTRGQQVTLSCSPISGHRSVSWYQQTPGQGLQFLFEYFSETQRNKGNFPGRFSGRQFSNSRSEMNVSTLELGDSALYLCASSLVMDSETQYFGPGTRLLVL.

With respect to this clone: Other DNA sequences in the sample encode the same CDR3. The rearrangement uses TRBV5-1 and TRBJ2-7, with 8 bases aligning to TRBD1. Germline CDR1 reads SGHRS; CDR2 reads YFSETQ. V lost 0 bases to trimming and J lost 4 bases; unmatched junction nucleotides: 3. This CDR3 has 14 amino acids. CDR3 residues: CASSLDRGSYEQYF. The CDR3, as DNA: TGCGCCAGCAGCTTGGACAGGGGGTCATACGAGCAGTACTTC.

The chain joins TRBV19 to TRBJ1-4; no reliable D call. Germline CDR1 is LNHDA and CDR2 is SQIVND (reference sequence). Trimming cost V 4 bases and J 4 bases, with 13 bases left between them. This CDR3 contains 15 residues. CDR3 amino acids: CASSKRTVGNEKLFF. CDR3 coding DNA: TGTGCCAGTAGTAAGCGGACGGTTGGTAATGAAAAACTGTTTTTT.

The rearrangement uses TRBV5-3 and TRBJ1-2; tentative D call: TRBD1 (6 bases). Being an ORF, TRBV5-3 has a function that is uncertain. The germline V and J ends were trimmed by 4 bases and 3 bases, with 19 bases remaining between them. This CDR3 has 16 amino acids. The CDR3 here is CARSTSRGGADYGYTF. The CDR3 bases are TGTGCCAGAAGCACCTCGCGGGGGGGCGCTGACTATGGCTACACCTTC.

The rearrangement uses TRBV10-3 and TRBJ2-5; TRBD2 agrees at 11 bases. The DNA end lines up better with TRBJ2-7; the J call may be wrong. This CDR3 comprises 17 residues. CDR1 is ENHRY and CDR2 is SYGVKD in the germline V gene. The CDR3 DNA sequence: TGTGCCATCAGTGAGTCATTGACTAGCGGGGATACCTACGAGCAGTACTTC. Translated, it gives CAISESLTSGDTYEQYF.

The genes are TRBV30 and TRBJ2-7; D unresolved. V was pared by 0 bases and J by 3 bases, with 12 bases between. The CDR3 covers 14 residues. CDR1 and CDR2 from the germline V gene are GTSNPN and SVGIG (reference sequence). The CDR3: CAWSVQGFFYEQYF. For the CDR3, the DNA is TGTGCCTGGAGTGTACAAGGGTTTTTCTACGAGCAGTACTTC.

Comment on this clone: This same CDR3 is encoded by further DNA sequences in the sample. V and J are TRBV9 and TRBJ1-2; D gene ambiguous. Germline CDR1 and CDR2: SGDLS and YYNGEE. V shed 0 bases and J shed 2 bases, with 5 bases lying between them. The CDR3 is 13 residues long. CDR3 loop: CASSVGSNYGYTF. The CDR3 DNA reads as TGTGCCAGCAGCGTAGGCTCAAACTATGGCTACACCTTC.

V usage is TRBV30 and J usage is TRBJ2-1; 9 nucleotides match TRBD2. Per germline, CDR1 GTSNPN and CDR2 SVGIG (reference sequence). The V segment lost 8 bases and the J segment 3 bases; nucleotides outside the gene matches: 5. This CDR3 has 13 amino acids. As DNA, the CDR3 is TGTGCCGGAGAGCGGGAGGACTACAATGAGCAGTTCTTC. Its protein is CAGEREDYNEQFF.

This chain uses TRBV19 with TRBJ2-7, with D hard to call. Per germline, CDR1 LNHDA and CDR2 SQIVND (reference sequence). V was shortened by 4 bases and J by 6 bases, with 10 bases between the two germline ends. The CDR3 has 12 amino acids. Written as DNA, the CDR3 is TGTGCCAGTAGTACCCATAGGAGCGAGCAGTACTTC. This sequence encodes CASSTHRSEQYF.

The rearrangement joins TRBV29-1 to TRBJ2-5; D gene uncertain. The CDR3 spans 15 residues. CDR1 and CDR2 from the germline V gene are SQVTM and ANQGSEA. V shed 2 bases and J shed 7 bases, with 20 bases lying between them. CDR3 sequence (DNA): TGCAGCGTTGAACCCCTTCTTATATCAGGAGTGACCCAGTACTTC. Amino acid sequence: CSVEPLLISGVTQYF.

To note about this clone: One end of the junction varies from germline; a read error may be responsible. V and J are TRBV27 and TRBJ2-7, with D tentatively TRBD1 (5 bases). CDR1 MNHEY and CDR2 SMNVEV come from the germline V gene (reference sequence). The CDR3 consists of 13 residues. The CDR3 DNA follows: TGTGCCAGCAGTATATCGACAGTAAACGAGCAGTACTTC. It is translated as CASSISTVNEQYF.

This chain's CDR3 is CASSVAGGPLYEQYF. The CDR3 DNA sequence: TGTGCCAGCAGCGTAGCGGGAGGACCCCTCTACGAGCAGTACTTC. This chain links TRBV9 with TRBJ2-7; TRBD2 aligns across 7 bases. Losses at the gene ends were 0 bases for V and 3 bases for J; bases not matched to a gene: 6. Germline V gives CDR1 SGDLS, CDR2 YYNGEE. The CDR3 runs to 15 residues.

The rearrangement uses TRBV7-3 and TRBJ2-3, with 8 bases matching TRBD2. The germline CDR1 and CDR2 sequences are SGHTA and FQGTGA. The CDR3 consists of 15 residues. The trim removed 5 bases at V and 2 bases at J, leaving 6 bases unmatched. The CDR3 protein is CASSTVLAATDTQYF. The CDR3 DNA sequence: TGTGCCAGCAGCACAGTACTAGCGGCCACAGATACGCAGTATTTT.

Only one count was recorded for this clone. This chain joins TRBV29-1 and TRBJ2-3; a weak D match, TRBD1 (7 bases). This CDR3 spans 14 amino acids. The germline V gene has CDR1 SQVTM and CDR2 ANQGSEA. V lost 6 bases and J lost 4, with 17 bases in between. The CDR3 sequence is CSVGEQGGADTQYF. DNA of the CDR3: TGCAGCGTAGGGGAGCAGGGGGGCGCAGATACGCAGTATTTT.

This rearrangement joins TRBV30 to TRBJ1-1, with D perhaps matching TRBD1 (5 bases). V was clipped by 3 bases and J by 0 bases, with 8 bases between them. This CDR3 is built from 13 residues. CDR1 and CDR2 from the germline V gene are GTSNPN and SVGIG (reference sequence). The CDR3 sequence: CAWRATVNTEAFF. Written as DNA, the CDR3 is TGTGCCTGGAGGGCGACAGTGAACACTGAAGCTTTCTTT.

The genes are TRBV7-2 and TRBJ2-5, with D maybe TRBD2 (5 bases). Germline CDR1 reads SGHTA; CDR2 reads FQGNSA. V lost 1 base and J 1 base, leaving 13 bases between the germline ends. The CDR3 runs 16 residues. This CDR3 is CASSLGYGRAQETQYF. The CDR3 DNA follows: TGTGCCAGCAGCTTAGGTTATGGGCGGGCCCAAGAGACCCAGTACTTC.

The rearrangement uses TRBV27 and TRBJ1-2; D remains unclear. Germline CDR1 reads MNHEY; CDR2 reads SMNVEV (reference sequence). This CDR3 contains 14 residues. V was cut by 4 bases and J by 4 bases, with 13 bases left in between. The CDR3 here is CASSSTVGPYGYTF. The CDR3 DNA follows: TGTGCCAGCAGTTCCACGGTAGGACCCTATGGCTACACCTTC.

The chain recombines TRBV6-1 with TRBJ1-2; D gene unclear. This CDR3 spans 12 amino acids. The germline gives CDR1 MNHNS, CDR2 SASEGT. Trimming took off 4 bases at V and 4 bases at J, with 7 bases between the two ends. The CDR3 spells CASSAAGYGYTF. The CDR3 DNA reads as TGTGCCAGCAGTGCGGCAGGCTATGGCTACACCTTC.

The chain has TRBV7-6 and TRBJ2-1, with D perhaps given as TRBD1 or TRBD2 (5 bases each). The ends were cut back, 5 bases at V and 2 bases at J, with 16 bases in the middle. This CDR3 comprises 16 residues. Germline V gene sequence: CDR1 SGHVS, CDR2 FNYEAQ. The chain's CDR3 is CASSQWGEGPYNEQFF. Written as DNA, the CDR3 is TGTGCCAGCAGCCAATGGGGCGAGGGGCCCTACAATGAGCAGTTCTTC. The full variable domain, its missing parts supplied by reference TRBV7-6 and TRBJ2-1, is GAGVSQSPRYKVTKRGQDVALRCDPISGHVSLYWYRQALGQGPEFLTYFNYEAQQDKSGLPNDRFSAERPEGSISTLTIQRTEQRDSAMYRCASSQWGEGPYNEQFFGPGTRLTVL.

The V call is TRBV7-9, the J call TRBJ1-5; D is perhaps TRBD1 (5 bases). Germline-derived CDR1 and CDR2 are SEHNR and FQNEAQ (reference sequence). Between the trimmed V and J ends, which lost 5 bases and 2 bases, there was a span of 10 bases. This CDR3 comprises 14 residues. The CDR3 spells CASSLRGGNQPQHF. CDR3 nucleotide sequence: TGTGCCAGCAGCCTACGAGGGGGCAATCAGCCCCAGCATTTT.

This chain connects TRBV5-1 to TRBJ2-1; 7 bases are shared with TRBD2. CDR3 size: 19 residues. The germline CDR1 and CDR2 sequences are SGHRS and YFSETQ. J lost 0 bases, V lost 1 base, and 13 bases had no gene match. CDR3 amino acids: CASSLREGLAESSYNEQFF. The CDR3, as DNA: TGCGCCAGCAGCTTGCGCGAGGGTCTAGCGGAGAGCTCCTACAATGAGCAGTTCTTC.